Sequencing of this T cell receptor (beta chain) was carried out in a study of blood T cell repertoires in COVID-19. Across the whole study: The origin of the acute and convalescent COVID-19 samples was the United States, Italy and Spain. PBMCs, B-cell-depleted T cells, or T cells provided the cDNA or gDNA that made up the material.

Authors' methods: Reference gene primer amplification gave estimated nucleated cell counts. Here immunoSEQ multiplex PCR was the method, and the copy in TCRdb shows in-frame clones only, minus some. That table supplies the V and J calls and clone size; D and trimming were determined from the DNA. The sample carries approximately 60,000 clones, approximately 80% recorded once. The CDR3 has 11 residues. The germline V gene encodes CDR1 MDHEN and CDR2 SYDVKM. The V end was cut by 7 bases, the J end by 8 bases, with 8 bases between. V and J are TRBV28 and TRBJ1-4; maybe TRBD1 (6 bases). The receptor comes from a man in his sixties with acute or convalescent COVID-19. The specimen was peripheral blood. CDR3 nucleotides: TGTGCCAGCAAGGGGGGGGAAAAACTGTTTTTT. Translated, it gives CASKGGEKLFF.